This T cell receptor (beta chain) was retrieved from a study of blood T cell repertoires in COVID-19. The wider study: Italy, Spain and the United States were the sources of the convalescent and acute COVID-19 samples.

Sequencing was performed with immunoSEQ multiplex PCR; in TCRdb, only in-frame clones are kept and a portion is missing. The repertoire holds 150,000 to 200,000 clones, with 83% as singletons. Germline V gives CDR1 LNHNV, CDR2 YYDKDF (reference sequence). The CDR3 is 16 amino acids. Trimming took 8 bases from V and 8 from J; bases not matched to a gene: 18. The gene calls are TRBV15 and TRBJ2-3; 8 positions agree with TRBD2. Sequenced input: PBMCs or T cells enriched from blood (not recorded which). The source is a woman between 50 and 59 years old who had recovered from COVID-19. The CDR3 DNA reads as TGTGCCACCTCTGCTTACGGTAGCGGGGACGGTGTTACGCAGTATTTT. Its protein is CATSAYGSGDGVTQYF.